These 28 T cell receptor beta chains originate from one sample sequenced in a study of shared clonotypes between healthy human individuals. The method was immunoSEQ multiplex PCR; TCRdb's version includes in-frame clones alone and lacks a portion of them. The repertoire holds 1,400,000 or so clones, with approximately 98.5% as singletons. The specimen sequenced was naive CD4+ T cells sorted from blood. Subset specified: CD45RA+ positively selected. These receptors came from a man between 25 and 39 years old in good health.

The chain combines TRBV11-2 with TRBJ2-5; D gene uncertain. From germline, CDR1 is SGHAT and CDR2 FQNNGV. The V and J ends lost 1 base and 5 bases respectively, with 20 bases between them. This CDR3 is 17 amino acids long. In DNA form, the CDR3 reads TGTGCCAGCAGCTTAGTCGGATTCGCCCTTCTGGGGGAGACCCAGTACTTC. It translates to CASSLVGFALLGETQYF.

The V and J genes are TRBV29-1 and TRBJ1-2, with D tentatively TRBD1 (5 bases). CDR3 length equals 13 residues. Germline V gene lookup returns CDR1 SQVTM and CDR2 ANQGSEA. Trimming took off 4 bases at V and 2 bases at J, with 11 bases between the two ends. CDR3 in amino acids: CSVVGEGNYGYTF. CDR3 DNA: TGCAGCGTTGTGGGGGAGGGGAACTATGGCTACACCTTC.

CDR3 amino acids: CASSEFVRANAGYTF. The CDR3 DNA sequence: TGCGCCAGCAGTGAATTCGTCAGGGCTAATGCTGGCTACACCTTC. The chain couples TRBV10-2 to TRBJ1-2; the D gene is possibly TRBD1 (5 bases). Between the trimmed V and J ends, which lost 3 bases and 7 bases, there was a span of 18 bases. Looked up from germline, CDR1 is WSHSY and CDR2 is SAAADI. CDR3 length equals 15 residues.

The chain combines TRBV18 with TRBJ1-1, with D possibly matching TRBD1 (5 bases). The ends were cut back, 4 bases at V and 0 bases at J, with 6 bases in the middle. CDR1 is KGHSH, CDR2 LQKENI, per germline. The CDR3 extends over 13 amino acids. CDR3 sequence reads: CASSLGVNTEAFF. CDR3 in DNA: TGTGCCAGCTCACTGGGGGTGAACACTGAAGCTTTCTTT.

The V gene is TRBV28, the J gene TRBJ2-7, with no clear D. Germline CDR1 is MDHEN and CDR2 is SYDVKM. The length of the CDR3 is 15 residues. Trimming shortened V by 5 bases and J by 4 bases, and 18 bases separated the two germline ends. Written as DNA, the CDR3 is TGTGCCAGCAGTCCGCCGCCTGGCCGCCTTTACGAGCAGTACTTC. This encodes CASSPPPGRLYEQYF.

This clone appeared once. The V and J genes are TRBV7-2 and TRBJ2-5; D uncertain. The CDR3 runs to 16 residues. Germline CDR1 SGHTA, CDR2 FQGNSA. V shed 1 base and J shed 9 bases, with 21 bases lying between them. CDR3 region: CASSLGGSAAFAPQYF. The DNA of the CDR3 is TGTGCCAGCAGCTTAGGTGGGTCCGCCGCCTTCGCCCCCCAGTACTTC.

V usage is TRBV28 and J usage is TRBJ2-7; perhaps TRBD1 as D (5 bases). CDR1 is MDHEN, CDR2 SYDVKM, per germline. V shed 4 bases and J shed 0 bases, with 22 bases lying between them. The CDR3 totals 18 residues. The CDR3 DNA sequence: TGTGCCAGCAGTTCCGTGGTCAGACAGATCGCCAGCTCCTACGAGCAGTACTTC. Protein product: CASSSVVRQIASSYEQYF.

This chain links TRBV10-3 with TRBJ2-3; D is undetermined. In germline, CDR1 is ENHRY, CDR2 SYGVKD. The CDR3 extends over 14 amino acids. Trimming removed 0 bases at V and 1 base at J, with 5 bases between. DNA for the CDR3: TGTGCCATCAGTGAGTCGATGGGCACAGATACGCAGTATTTT. The encoded protein is CAISESMGTDTQYF.

V is TRBV5-4 and J is TRBJ2-7; D unresolved. The CDR3 extends over 14 amino acids. V lost 2 bases and J lost 1, with 10 bases in between. Germline CDR1 is SGHNT and CDR2 is YYREEE (reference sequence). The CDR3 is CASSLLHSSYEQYF. CDR3 sequence (DNA): TGTGCCAGCAGCTTATTACACTCTTCCTACGAGCAGTACTTC.

The genes are TRBV4-3 and TRBJ1-5; no clear D gene. Trimming shortened V by 1 base and J by 7 bases, and 17 bases separated the two germline ends. The germline CDR1 and CDR2 sequences are LGHNA and YSLEER. The CDR3 loop spans 16 amino acids. The CDR3 nucleotides read TGCGCCAGCAGCCAAGTTAGGGAGGGAGTTAACCAGCCCCAGCATTTT. This translates into CASSQVREGVNQPQHF.

The V gene is TRBV19, the J gene TRBJ2-3; the D gene is possibly TRBD2 (5 bases). Deletions cut 5 bases from V and 6 bases from J, with 15 bases between. The CDR3 runs to 14 residues. Looked up from germline, CDR1 is LNHDA and CDR2 is SQIVND (reference sequence). The DNA for the CDR3 is TGTGCCAGTAGTGATTCGAGGGCGCGTGATACGCAGTATTTT. This codes for CASSDSRARDTQYF.

The chain uses TRBV4-2 and TRBJ1-2; 9 nucleotides match TRBD1. This CDR3 comprises 16 residues. The germline CDR1 and CDR2 sequences are LGHNA and YNFKEQ. V dropped 1 base and J dropped 1; count of bases not matched to a gene: 4. DNA for the CDR3: TGTGCCAGCAGCCAAGTCCAGACAGGGGGTAACTATGGCTACACCTTC. This sequence encodes CASSQVQTGGNYGYTF.

With regard to this clone: The same CDR3 also results from other DNA sequences found in this sample. The J gene is TRBJ1-1, the V gene TRBV6-5, with D unresolved. The CDR3 sequence is 11 residues long. V gave up 6 bases and J gave up 1 base, with 3 bases separating them. CDR1 is MNHEY, CDR2 SVGAGI, per germline. CDR3 in DNA: TGTGCCAGCAGGAAGAACACTGAAGCTTTCTTT. This codes for CASRKNTEAFF.

This rearrangement joins TRBV23-1 to TRBJ2-1; 11 positions match TRBD2. TRBV23-1 is labeled an ORF, and its function is uncertain. The CDR3 spans 15 residues. Losses at the gene ends were 7 bases for V and 10 bases for J; bases not matched to a gene: 12. In DNA form, the CDR3 reads TGCGCCAGCAATGCCGGGACTAGCGGCGATGTAGAGCAGTTCTTC. Translated: CASNAGTSGDVEQFF.

The rearrangement uses TRBV27 and TRBJ2-5; D is unresolved. Germline-derived CDR1 and CDR2 are MNHEY and SMNVEV (reference sequence). This CDR3 comprises 17 residues. Trimming stripped 1 base from V and 2 bases from J, with 17 bases between. Here the CDR3 reads CASSLFSHHGQQETQYF. Here the CDR3 DNA reads TGTGCCAGCAGTTTATTTTCCCACCACGGTCAACAAGAGACCCAGTACTTC.

The chain recombines TRBV5-5 with TRBJ1-5; D unclear. The germline gives CDR1 SGHKS, CDR2 YYEKEE (reference sequence). The CDR3 totals 8 residues. V lost 4 bases and J 15 bases, leaving 5 bases between the germline ends. The chain's CDR3 is CASSTWHF. As DNA, the CDR3 is TGTGCCAGCAGCACCTGGCATTTT.

As to this clone: Other nucleotide sequences from this sample produce the same CDR3. The chain combines TRBV5-5 with TRBJ2-1; 8 positions agree with TRBD2. J lost 1 base, V lost 2 bases, and 2 bases had no gene match. From germline, CDR1 is SGHKS and CDR2 YYEKEE (reference sequence). This CDR3 contains 15 residues. The CDR3 loop reads CASSLSGSSYNEQFF. DNA of the CDR3: TGTGCCAGCAGCTTAAGCGGGAGTTCCTACAATGAGCAGTTCTTC.

This clone was seen only once. The V and J genes are TRBV7-2 and TRBJ2-7; 10 bases map to TRBD1. This CDR3 is 16 amino acids long. The V and J ends lost 5 bases and 0 bases, in that order; junction bases with no gene match: 7. The germline gives CDR1 SGHTA, CDR2 FQGNSA. The CDR3 DNA is TGTGCCAGCAGCCAACGGGGGACAGGGGCCTCCTACGAGCAGTACTTC. Protein: CASSQRGTGASYEQYF. The variable domain in full, with the rest retrieved from reference TRBV7-2 and TRBJ2-7, is GAGVSQSPSNKVTEKGKDVELRCDPISGHTALYWYRQSLGQGLEFLIYFQGNSAPDKSGLPSDRFSAERTGGSVSTLTIQRTQQEDSAVYLCASSQRGTGASYEQYFGPGTRLTVT.

This clone has a handful of counts. The V call is TRBV6-5, the J call TRBJ2-1; no definite D call. Germline V lookup: CDR1 MNHEY, CDR2 SVGAGI. This CDR3 spans 11 amino acids. V was shortened by 6 bases and J by 9 bases, with 9 bases between the two germline ends. The DNA of the CDR3 is TGTGCCAGCAGCCGGGTAGGTGAGCAGTTCTTC. This encodes CASSRVGEQFF.

Details on this clone: Other DNA sequences in this sample translate to the same CDR3. This chain connects TRBV7-9 to TRBJ2-5; no clear D gene. Germline-derived CDR1 and CDR2 are SEHNR and FQNEAQ (reference sequence). The CDR3 consists of 12 residues. V lost 1 base and J 5 bases, leaving 5 bases between the germline ends. In DNA form, the CDR3 reads TGTGCCAGCAGCTTAGTAGGGGAGACCCAGTACTTC. This sequence encodes CASSLVGETQYF.

The J gene is TRBJ1-2, the V gene TRBV7-9; D is unclear. CDR1 SEHNR and CDR2 FQNEAQ come from the germline V gene (reference sequence). This CDR3 is built from 13 residues. V was shortened by 5 bases and J by 0 bases, with 7 bases between the two germline ends. CDR3 loop: CASSQVTNYGYTF. In DNA, the CDR3 is TGTGCCAGCAGCCAAGTGACTAACTATGGCTACACCTTC.

The V and J genes are TRBV4-3 and TRBJ2-7, with 9 bases fitting TRBD1. CDR1 and CDR2 (germline): LGHNA, YSLEER. This CDR3 is built from 17 residues. V was pared by 4 bases and J by 3 bases, with 13 bases of the junction left unmatched. The CDR3: CASSRHRTGGFVYEQYF. DNA of the CDR3: TGCGCCAGCAGCCGCCATCGTACAGGGGGCTTCGTCTACGAGCAGTACTTC.

This chain uses TRBV7-2 with TRBJ1-3; 9 nucleotides align to TRBD1. With V trimmed by 4 bases and J by 0 bases, 1 base remained unmatched. Looked up from germline, CDR1 is SGHTA and CDR2 is FQGNSA. The CDR3 contains 15 residues. The CDR3 is CASSSTGGSGNTIYF. In nucleotides, the CDR3 is TGTGCCAGCAGCTCGACAGGGGGCTCTGGAAACACCATATATTTT.

Comments on this clone: Compared with germline, one end of the junction differs, possibly owing to a read error. This chain's CDR3 is CASSEKSF. CDR3 DNA sequence: TGTGCCAGCAGTGAAAAGTCCTTC. J is TRBJ2-7 and V is TRBV2; D is undetermined. This CDR3 contains 8 residues. Germline loops: CDR1 SNHLY, CDR2 FYNNEI.

This chain links TRBV5-4 with TRBJ2-7; 9 nucleotides agree with TRBD2. Germline assignment: CDR1 SGHNT and CDR2 YYREEE (reference sequence). The CDR3 runs 15 residues. After removal of 4 bases from V and 3 bases from J, the junction contained 8 bases not matched to a gene. DNA for the CDR3: TGTGCCAGCAGCGCCAAGGCGGGAGGGTTCTACGAGCAGTACTTC. Translated, it gives CASSAKAGGFYEQYF. Drawing the rest from reference TRBV5-4 and TRBJ2-7, the complete variable domain is ETGVTQSPTHLIKTRGQQVTLRCSSQSGHNTVSWYQQALGQGPQFIFQYYREEENGRGNFPPRFSGLQFPNYSSELNVNALELDDSALYLCASSAKAGGFYEQYFGPGTRLTVT.

This clone was seen a single time. The chain uses TRBV19 and TRBJ2-1, with a possible D match to TRBD2 (5 bases). The CDR3 is 12 residues long. The V and J ends lost 1 base and 10 bases respectively, with 8 bases between them. Germline V gene sequence: CDR1 LNHDA, CDR2 SQIVND (reference sequence). CDR3 nucleotides: TGTGCCAGTAGTATAGTTCAGCGGGAGCAGTTCTTC. Protein: CASSIVQREQFF. The whole variable domain, filled in from reference TRBV19 and TRBJ2-1, reads DGGITQSPKYLFRKEGQNVTLSCEQNLNHDAMYWYRQDPGQGLRLIYYSQIVNDFQKGDIAEGYSVSREKKESFPLTVTSAQKNPTAFYLCASSIVQREQFFGPGTRLTVL.

The V call is TRBV27, the J call TRBJ2-2; D is uncertain. The CDR3 loop spans 15 amino acids. The germline CDR1 and CDR2 sequences are MNHEY and SMNVEV (reference sequence). Trimming stripped 0 bases from V and 2 bases from J, with 7 bases between. The DNA of the CDR3 is TGTGCCAGCAGTTTATCGATACTCAACACCGGGGAGCTGTTTTTT. It specifies CASSLSILNTGELFF.

The chain links TRBV6-5 to TRBJ2-7, with 12 nucleotides matching TRBD1. Germline V gene sequence: CDR1 MNHEY, CDR2 SVGAGI. V was clipped by 2 bases and J by 3 bases; unmatched bases: 5. The CDR3 extends over 16 amino acids. This CDR3 is CASSYRGTGGIYEQYF. CDR3 DNA: TGTGCCAGCAGTTACCGCGGGACAGGGGGCATCTACGAGCAGTACTTC.